This TCR beta chain was identified during a study of shared clonotypes between healthy human individuals (dated by TCRdb to 2018 to 2020). Regarding the research as a whole: Three men and two women, aged 18 to 49 years, made up the cohort. For each donor, CD4 naive and CD4 memory were each run on three plates, CD8 naive on two plates, and CD8 memory on one plate. The study deeply sequenced blood TCR repertoires of several healthy adults to estimate repertoire size and the extent of clonotype sharing between individuals. To increase sequencing depth and limit assay-specific biases, TCR repertoire library preparation and sequencing were carried out by different laboratories using diverse techniques. Each donor's leukapheresis produced roughly between roughly 0.85 and 9.5 billion PBMCs. Overall study results and their limits: Estimated clonotype richness was generally larger for naive than for memory subsets. Pairwise subsampling led to the expectation that sequencing depth would affect the degree of clonotype sharing among donors. Sampling was limited to blood, and TCR repertoires in tissue likely differ from TCR repertoires in blood. Even with the large sequencing depth, rarefaction of the sorted-subset datasets indicated that sequencing was incomplete. Compared with non-shared clonotypes, clonotypes shared by all four sorted-subset donors had higher generation probabilities. The genetic and exposure-history diversity represented was limited by the small number of donors. Approximately 4.8% of naive CD4, 3.5% of naive CD8, approximately 2% of memory CD4, and 0.35% to 0.5% of memory CD8 clonotypes were shared across several donors.

V is pruned by 6 bases and J by 2 bases, leaving 8 bases of the junction without a gene match. The CDR3 spans 14 residues, from the cysteine through the phenylalanine. Only the CDR3 DNA stays, 42 bases, in frame from base 1. The germline V gene supplies CDR1 SQVTM and CDR2 ANQGSEA. Using the deep immunoSEQ assay, multiplex PCR amplified TCR CDR3 regions from genomic DNA. Genomic DNA extracted from each cell subset was distributed evenly over all wells of several immunoSEQ 96-well plates, and each plate served as one replicate. For sorted subsets, 200 to 250 ng of genomic DNA, equivalent to 25,000 to 30,000 T cell genomes, went into each replicate PCR. Purified libraries were quantified with a Qubit 3.0 fluorometer, sized on a Bioanalyzer 2100, and re-quantified with the KAPA Library Quantification kit. A separate single-read 150-cycle Illumina NextSeq 550 flow cell was used to sequence each immunoSEQ 96-well plate. The authors' pipeline ran thus. Because the immunoSEQ output included only junctional sequences and no quality scores, the filtering could not be the same as the filtering used for full-length reads. Sequences were annotated with PyIR, a Python wrapper for IgBLAST v1.9, and V/J genes and CDR3 were assigned using IMGT germline references. Reads with weak V/J assignments (E-value above 1e-6), missing CDR3, stop codons, out-of-frame junctions, or ambiguous translated residues were removed. V3J clonotypes were defined as sequences sharing an identical inferred V gene, J gene, and CDR3 amino acid sequence. Percentage overlap between repertoires was computed as shared unique clonotypes divided by the size of the smaller repertoire. Repertoire richness was assessed with RTK rarefaction, the Chao1 estimator, and Recon v2.1 estimates of unobserved clonotypes. For all TCRbeta clonotypes obtained by the gDNA method from a handful of donors, generation probabilities were computed with OLGA. As stored in TCRdb, this immuneACCESS dataset retains in-frame rearrangements with V and J assigned. A fraction of the clones does not appear; measured against another copy, unresolved V genes explain less than half of the discrepancy, and the remainder lacks a known reason. V and J calls and clone size follow that table, whereas D and trimming were derived from the DNA. This sample is represented by millions of clones; 90% to 95% of them were singletons. Roughly 0.14% of the sample rests with the top ten.

Healthy HIV-negative adults with no recently reported acute infections or vaccinations were included as donors. Only Caucasian adults living in Nashville, Tennessee, USA were represented among the donors. CD4+ T cells were enriched by magnetic negative selection, after which naive cells were positively selected on CD45RA and the negative fraction was taken as the memory subset. After blood collection by leukapheresis, PBMCs were isolated using Ficoll-Histopaque density gradient centrifugation and then cryopreserved in the vapor phase of liquid nitrogen. Analytical flow cytometry was used to check the purity and quantity of each magnetically sorted T cell population. Genomic DNA was isolated from each sorted fraction and quantified by UV absorbance on a Nanodrop 2000c. To note about this clone: This receptor's antigen is unknown. The record has no base qualities; no much larger clone is one base away.

The chain is assembled from TRBV29-1 and TRBJ2-5; 8 bases in the middle match TRBD1. The receptor comes from a man younger than 35 in good health. The source material was naive CD4+ T cells sorted from blood. The label giving this sample's cell subset or site can be read as: CD45RA+ positively selected. This receptor has the CDR3 CSVAPGQVQETQYF. The nucleotide sequence reads as follows: TGCAGCGTCGCCCCGGGACAGGTACAAGAGACCCAGTACTTC.